These 22 T cell receptor beta chains were sequenced from one sample in a study of cytomegalovirus exposure and HLA in healthy donors. Some clones are missing from TCRdb's copy, which holds only in-frame ones; the method was immunoSEQ multiplex PCR. The data contain about 250,000 clones, roughly 90% of them seen just once; the ten biggest clones take up 9.5% to 15%. Sequenced input: PBMCs. The receptors here all came from a man aged 18-30 years in good health and CMV-seropositive.

The chain couples TRBV19 to TRBJ2-4, with D possibly being TRBD2 (5 bases). The CDR3 loop spans 12 amino acids. Germline V gives CDR1 LNHDA, CDR2 SQIVND (reference sequence). Trimming shortened V by 0 bases and J by 12 bases, and 9 bases separated the two germline ends. CDR3 amino acids: CASSIDQEGQYF. The CDR3 DNA follows: TGTGCCAGTAGTATAGACCAAGAGGGTCAGTACTTC.

This chain connects TRBV4-2 to TRBJ2-7, with 12 bases lining up with TRBD2. With 2 bases clipped from V and 0 bases from J, the junction kept 2 bases outside the gene matches. Germline-derived CDR1 and CDR2 are LGHNA and YNFKEQ. This CDR3 is built from 16 residues. The CDR3, as DNA: TGTGCCAGCAGCCAACTGACTAGCGGGAGCTCCTACGAGCAGTACTTC. The encoded protein is CASSQLTSGSSYEQYF.

The chain links TRBV28 to TRBJ1-4, with TRBD1 as a possible D gene (6 bases). The V and J ends lost 10 bases and 4 bases respectively, with 16 bases between them. There are 14 residues in the CDR3. Germline values: CDR1 MDHEN, CDR2 SYDVKM. CDR3 in DNA: TGTGCCACCCGTAGGGGGAGCGTTAATGAAAAACTGTTTTTT. Encoded protein: CATRRGSVNEKLFF.

The chain joins TRBV6-5 to TRBJ2-7; no clear D. Germline CDR1 and CDR2: MNHEY and SVGAGI. Trimming removed 10 bases at V and 0 bases at J, with 13 bases between. This CDR3 comprises 13 residues. In DNA, the CDR3 is TGTGCCACACGAGAGTTCCTCTCCTACGAGCAGTACTTC. The encoded protein is CATREFLSYEQYF.

The chain recombines TRBV5-4 with TRBJ2-5, with D hard to call. Germline values: CDR1 SGHNT, CDR2 YYREEE (reference sequence). V gave up 0 bases and J gave up 4 bases, with 7 bases separating them. This CDR3 contains 13 residues. For the CDR3, the DNA is TGTGCCAGCAGCTTGGGACTTTCAGAGACCCAGTACTTC. Protein product: CASSLGLSETQYF. The whole variable domain, remainder taken from reference TRBV5-4 and TRBJ2-5, is ETGVTQSPTHLIKTRGQQVTLRCSSQSGHNTVSWYQQALGQGPQFIFQYYREEENGRGNFPPRFSGLQFPNYSSELNVNALELDDSALYLCASSLGLSETQYFGPGTRLLVL.

The chain is built from TRBV15 and TRBJ2-3, with D tentatively TRBD2 (6 bases). Germline CDR1 is LNHNV and CDR2 is YYDKDF (reference sequence). The CDR3 extends over 15 amino acids. V gave up 2 bases and J gave up 3 bases, with 12 bases separating them. CDR3 nucleotide sequence: TGTGCCACCAGCAGAACCCCCGGGAGAACAGATACGCAGTATTTT. This encodes CATSRTPGRTDTQYF.

The chain carries TRBV6-4 and TRBJ1-2, with D possibly matching TRBD1 (5 bases). V lost 2 bases and J lost 5, with 9 bases in between. Germline CDR1 and CDR2: MRHNA and SNTAGT. This CDR3 is 13 amino acids long. CDR3 bases: TGTGCCAGCAGTGACACCGGGGGGTATGGCTACACCTTC. As protein: CASSDTGGYGYTF.

The J gene is TRBJ1-5, the V gene TRBV21-1; TRBD1 is taken as the D call from the table, unchecked against the DNA. TRBV21-1 is given as a pseudogene. This CDR3 has 14 residues. This chain's CDR3 is CASSKARGDRGANF. The CDR3 nucleotides read TGTGCCAGCAGCAAAGCACGAGGGGACAGGGGGGCTAATTTT.

V gene TRBV5-6 combines with J gene TRBJ1-1; D gene unclear. The germline CDR1 and CDR2 sequences are SGHDT and YYEEEE. V was trimmed by 0 bases and J by 4 bases, leaving 22 bases between them. This CDR3 comprises 18 residues. DNA for the CDR3: TGTGCCAGCAGCTTGGTCACCCGTCTCGTGGCGTCCGGCACTGAAGCTTTCTTT. The encoded protein is CASSLVTRLVASGTEAFF.

The chain recombines TRBV15 with TRBJ1-2; D is unclear. Germline V gene data show CDR1 as LNHNV and CDR2 as YYDKDF (reference sequence). The CDR3 totals 16 residues. The ends were cut back, 0 bases at V and 4 bases at J, with 15 bases in the middle. The CDR3 nucleotides are TGTGCCACCAGCAGAGATAATGTCGCAGGAGCCTATGGCTACACCTTC. Translation gives CATSRDNVAGAYGYTF.

This clone was seen just once. The gene calls are TRBV11-2 and TRBJ2-5, with D possibly TRBD2 on 5 matching bases. Between the trimmed V and J ends, which lost 0 bases and 5 bases, there was a span of 10 bases. This CDR3 contains 14 residues. CDR1 is SGHAT, CDR2 FQNNGV, per germline. The CDR3: CASSLDLRGETQYF. CDR3 in DNA: TGTGCCAGCAGCTTAGATCTACGCGGGGAGACCCAGTACTTC.

CDR3 in DNA: TGTGCCAGCAGTTTTTCGGGACAGACCTATGGCTACACCTTC. Protein sequence: CASSFSGQTYGYTF. The chain has TRBV27 and TRBJ1-2; 7 positions agree with TRBD1. From germline, CDR1 is MNHEY and CDR2 SMNVEV (reference sequence). Losses at the gene ends were 3 bases for V and 4 bases for J; bases not matched to a gene: 5. The CDR3 sequence is 14 residues long.

The chain is built from TRBV18 and TRBJ2-1; D call uncertain. V lost 4 bases, J lost 0 bases, and 10 bases lay in between. The CDR3 contains 15 residues. CDR1 KGHSH and CDR2 LQKENI come from the germline V gene. The CDR3 region is CASSLADSSYNEQFF. Written as DNA, the CDR3 is TGTGCCAGCTCACTCGCGGATAGCTCCTACAATGAGCAGTTCTTC.

This chain joins TRBV6-6 and TRBJ2-2; TRBD1 matches 9 bases. Looked up from germline, CDR1 is MNHNY and CDR2 is SVGAGI (reference sequence). The CDR3 length is 12 residues. V dropped 8 bases and J dropped 5; count of bases not matched to a gene: 0. The CDR3 nucleotides read TGTGCCAGCGGGACAGGGACCGGGGAGCTGTTTTTT. Its translation: CASGTGTGELFF.

CDR3 sequence reads: CASSPKREQFF. The CDR3 region has the DNA TGTGCCAGCAGTCCCAAGCGGGAGCAGTTCTTC. V usage is TRBV28 and J usage is TRBJ2-1; D is perhaps TRBD2 (5 bases). The CDR3 runs 11 residues. V was trimmed by 5 bases and J by 10 bases, leaving 9 bases between them. Germline lookup yields CDR1 MDHEN and CDR2 SYDVKM. Full variable domain (rest looked up from reference TRBV28 and TRBJ2-1): DVKVTQSSRYLVKRTGEKVFLECVQDMDHENMFWYRQDPGLGLRLIYFSYDVKMKEKGDIPEGYSVSREKKERFSLILESASTNQTSMYLCASSPKREQFFGPGTRLTVL.

The CDR3 region is CAWSGARYRVATGELFF. In DNA, the CDR3 is TGTGCCTGGAGCGGGGCTCGGTACAGGGTAGCCACCGGGGAGCTGTTTTTT. V usage is TRBV30 and J usage is TRBJ2-2, with D perhaps matching TRBD1 (6 bases). V lost 3 bases and J lost 4, with 21 bases in between. Germline-derived CDR1 and CDR2 are GTSNPN and SVGIG (reference sequence). The CDR3 contains 17 residues.

This clone was recorded once. J is TRBJ2-3 and V is TRBV10-3, with D possibly being TRBD1 or TRBD2 (5 bases each). V was cut by 4 bases and J by 0 bases, with 11 bases left in between. The germline gives CDR1 ENHRY, CDR2 SYGVKD. This CDR3 region has 15 residues. In nucleotides, the CDR3 is TGTGCCATCAGTGGAGGGGTCACTAGCACAGATACGCAGTATTTT. Translating gives CAISGGVTSTDTQYF.

The V gene is TRBV9, the J gene TRBJ1-1; D might be TRBD1 (5 bases). The CDR3 is 14 amino acids. Germline V gene data show CDR1 as SGDLS and CDR2 as YYNGEE. The V end lost 4 bases, the J end lost 0 bases, and 10 bases lay between the germline ends. The CDR3: CASSPRQLNTEAFF. Here the CDR3 DNA reads TGTGCCAGCAGCCCTCGACAGCTGAACACTGAAGCTTTCTTT.

This chain uses TRBV27 with TRBJ1-2; 7 bases fit TRBD1. Germline V lookup: CDR1 MNHEY, CDR2 SMNVEV (reference sequence). The CDR3 sequence is 15 residues long. J gave up 0 bases and V 6 bases, and 7 bases lay outside the gene matches. The CDR3 bases are TGTGCCAGCAGCGAGGGGGCAGCCACTAACTATGGCTACACCTTC. It encodes CASSEGAATNYGYTF.

The chain uses TRBV9 and TRBJ1-2; D uncertain. The germline V and J ends were trimmed by 0 bases and 3 bases, with 9 bases remaining between them. CDR3 length: 14 amino acids. CDR1 and CDR2 (germline): SGDLS, YYNGEE. The CDR3 spells CASSVGAGDYGYTF. The CDR3, as DNA: TGTGCCAGCAGCGTAGGAGCAGGAGACTATGGCTACACCTTC.

The V gene is TRBV30, the J gene TRBJ2-4; D gene ambiguous. Germline CDR1 reads GTSNPN; CDR2 reads SVGIG (reference sequence). V was clipped by 1 base and J by 4 bases, with 17 bases between them. There are 16 residues in the CDR3. DNA of the CDR3: TGTGCCTGGAGTGACCGGGTTCCGGGCAGGAAAAACATTCAGTACTTC. Amino acids: CAWSDRVPGRKNIQYF.

The chain is built from TRBV11-2 and TRBJ2-1, with D possibly matching TRBD1 (6 bases). Trimming cost V 3 bases and J 7 bases, with 16 bases left between them. The germline V gene encodes CDR1 SGHAT and CDR2 FQNNGV. The CDR3 sequence is 15 residues long. CDR3 in amino acids: CASSLIQGGRNEQFF. CDR3 nucleotide sequence: TGTGCCAGCAGCTTGATACAAGGGGGTCGGAATGAGCAGTTCTTC.